The present TCR beta chain was sequenced within a study of blood T cell repertoires in COVID-19. The method was immunoSEQ multiplex PCR; TCRdb's version includes in-frame clones alone and lacks a portion of them. The sample shows approximately 170,000 clones, 65% to 85% of them seen only once. CDR3 length: 15 amino acids. Looked up from germline, CDR1 is SGHRS and CDR2 is YFSETQ. V lost 0 bases and J 9 bases, leaving 13 bases between the germline ends. V and J are TRBV5-1 and TRBJ1-6; D not resolved. The receptor was isolated from a woman between 25 and 40 years old who had recovered from COVID-19. The sequenced sample consisted of PBMCs or T cells enriched from blood (not recorded which). The CDR3 region is CASSLDPGTPSPLHF. The CDR3, as DNA: TGCGCCAGCAGCTTGGATCCGGGTACCCCTTCACCCCTCCACTTT.